Sequencing of this TCR beta chain was carried out in a study of shared clonotypes between healthy human individuals. Study findings and constraints: Donor scarcity curtailed the genetic and exposure-history diversity represented herein.

Germline lookup yields CDR1 MGHRA and CDR2 YSYEKL. The CDR3 loop spans 12 amino acids. V was pared by 0 bases and J by 8 bases, with 7 bases between. Researchers divided each subset's genomic DNA evenly across several immunoSEQ plates. Using immunoSEQ multiplex PCR, the repertoire was profiled, and TCRdb retains in-frame clones only, with some absent. The sample lists about 1,900,000 clones; about 95% were seen once. The naive CD8 fraction comprised CD45RO-negative cells positively selected for CCR7 and excluded terminally differentiated effector memory CD45RA+ cells. Notes on this clone: Its antigen is unknown.

The rearrangement links TRBV4-1 to TRBJ1-1; D is unresolved. Source material: naive CD8+ T cells sorted from blood. The sequence was obtained from a man aged 18 to 30 in good health. CDR3 residues: CASSQDFREAFF. CDR3 DNA: TGCGCCAGCAGCCAAGATTTCCGGGAAGCTTTCTTT.